Each of the 16 T cell receptor beta chains below was sequenced from the same sample in a study of T cells in Graves' hyperthyroidism and ophthalmopathy. TCR beta CDR3 region amplification was performed from RNA transcripts. Using the HTBI primer set, a first-round RT-PCR was run on the TCR CDR3. MiXCR, applied by TCRdb to the multiplex PCR reads, yields one record per CDR3 protein. The sample carries over 250,000 distinct CDR3 sequences, roughly 20% recorded once. The sample taken for sequencing was blood. The source is a man between 25 and 39 years old with Graves' ophthalmopathy.

In its sample, this clonotype was seen a few times. The CDR3 DNA reads as TGTGCCAGTAGGAACGACAGGGGAGCTGGAAACACCATATATTTT. Amino acids: CASRNDRGAGNTIYF. The chain links TRBV19 to TRBJ1-3, with TRBD1 matching 8 bases. CDR1 and CDR2 (germline): LNHDA, SQIVND (reference sequence). J lost 2 bases, V lost 6 bases, and 6 bases had no gene match. This CDR3 comprises 15 residues.

This clonotype was detected a few times. V is TRBV5-1 and J is TRBJ2-3; 11 bases line up with TRBD1. Unmatched junction bases numbered 2, after V lost 0 bases and J lost 2 bases. This CDR3 comprises 16 residues. CDR1 is SGHRS and CDR2 is YFSETQ in the germline V gene. CDR3 nucleotides: TGCGCCAGCAGCTTGGGAGGACAGGGGGCCACAGATACGCAGTATTTT. Its translation: CASSLGGQGATDTQYF.

This rearrangement joins TRBV3-1 to TRBJ1-1; D may be TRBD1 (6 bases). Germline V lookup: CDR1 LGHDT, CDR2 YNNKEL (reference sequence). The CDR3 has 13 residues. V was clipped by 4 bases and J by 11 bases, with 17 bases between them. The CDR3 region is CASSPGTGGPAFF. The CDR3 DNA follows: TGTGCCAGCAGCCCCGGTACGGGGGGCCCGGCTTTCTTT.

The CDR3 loop is CSPALTSDAEQYF. CDR3 bases: TGCAGCCCAGCCCTGACTAGCGACGCCGAGCAGTACTTC. The chain links TRBV29-1 to TRBJ2-7; 8 nucleotides match TRBD2. The CDR3 runs 13 residues. The V gene end was trimmed by 8 bases and the J gene end by 6 bases; junction bases not matched to a gene: 12. Germline V CDR1 and CDR2: SQVTM, ANQGSEA.

J is TRBJ2-5 and V is TRBV11-2; D might be TRBD2 (5 bases). V lost 4 bases, J lost 9 bases, and 12 bases lay in between. Germline values: CDR1 SGHAT, CDR2 FQNNGV. CDR3 length: 12 residues. DNA for the CDR3: TGTGCCAGCAGCTCCCCGGGGAACCCCCAGTACTTC. It specifies CASSSPGNPQYF.

This clonotype was observed a few times. The chain joins TRBV4-1 to TRBJ1-1; 7 positions match TRBD1. Germline-derived CDR1 and CDR2 are MGHRA and YSYEKL. The CDR3 consists of 17 residues. V lost 2 bases to trimming and J lost 2 bases; unmatched junction nucleotides: 11. The CDR3 loop reads CASSQHPGQLLNTEAFF. CDR3 nucleotide sequence: TGCGCCAGCAGCCAACACCCGGGACAGTTATTAAACACTGAAGCTTTCTTT.

This chain joins TRBV3-1 and TRBJ2-1, with a tentative D call TRBD1 (5 bases). In germline, CDR1 is LGHDT, CDR2 YNNKEL (reference sequence). The CDR3 has 14 amino acids. V lost 1 base, J lost 3 bases, and 7 bases lay in between. The CDR3 bases are TGTGCCAGCAGCCAAGGTAGGGGCTACAATGAGCAGTTCTTC. This codes for CASSQGRGYNEQFF.

Note on this clonotype: At one end, the junction sequence differs from germline, possibly due to a read error. The chain recombines TRBV7-2 with TRBJ2-3, with 8 bases identical to TRBD2. CDR3 length: 16 amino acids. Germline CDR1 SGHTA, CDR2 FQGNSA. CDR3 protein: CASSPRGTRGTDAQYF. As DNA, the CDR3 is TGTGCCAGCAGCCCCCGGGGGACTAGAGGTACAGATGCGCAGTATTTT. Full variable domain (rest looked up from reference TRBV7-2 and TRBJ2-3): GAGVSQSPSNKVTEKGKDVELRCDPISGHTALYWYRQSLGQGLEFLIYFQGNSAPDKSGLPSDRFSAERTGGSVSTLTIQRTQQEDSAVYLCASSPRGTRGTDAQYFGPGTRLTVL.

This clonotype was recorded a few times. This chain connects TRBV4-2 to TRBJ2-7; unclear D gene. CDR3 length: 16 amino acids. Deletions cut 1 base from V and 2 bases from J, with 15 bases between. CDR1 is LGHNA, CDR2 YNFKEQ, per germline. CDR3 nucleotides: TGTGCCAGCAGCCAAGGGCGGCCAACCGGTGCCTACGAGCAGTACTTC. This codes for CASSQGRPTGAYEQYF.

The CDR3 sequence: CASSFSGKETQYF. The CDR3, as DNA: TGTGCCAGCAGTTTTAGCGGGAAGGAGACCCAGTACTTC. This chain links TRBV12-3 or TRBV12-4 with TRBJ2-5, with 8 bases lining up with TRBD2. Trimming removed 3 bases from V and 5 bases from J; junction bases left unmatched: 2. The CDR3 loop spans 13 amino acids.

The rearrangement uses TRBV19 and TRBJ2-3; either TRBD1 or TRBD2 may supply D (5 bases each). The CDR3 is 13 amino acids. The V end lost 11 bases, the J end lost 5 bases, and 17 bases lay between the germline ends. Per the germline V gene, CDR1 is LNHDA and CDR2 is SQIVND (reference sequence). The CDR3, as DNA: TGTGCCGGATCCCAGGGACGCGGAGATACGCAGTATTTT. The encoded protein is CAGSQGRGDTQYF.

Details on this clonotype: A much larger clone lies a single base off, so this may be a read error. DNA for the CDR3: TGTGCCAGCGGTTCCAGGTTTTTCGAGCAGTACTTC. Translation: CASGSRFFEQYF. The chain joins TRBV28 to TRBJ2-7, with D unclear. Looked up from germline, CDR1 is MDHEN and CDR2 is SYDVKM. This CDR3 is built from 12 residues. V lost 8 bases to trimming and J lost 6 bases, with 14 bases between them.

This chain's CDR3 is CASSLEKWPDNEQFF. The CDR3 bases are TGTGCCAGCAGCTTAGAGAAATGGCCAGACAATGAGCAGTTCTTC. V gene TRBV7-9 combines with J gene TRBJ2-1, with unresolved D. V lost 1 base and J lost 5, with 12 bases in between. The germline V gene encodes CDR1 SEHNR and CDR2 FQNEAQ (reference sequence). The CDR3 runs to 15 residues.

This clonotype came up a few times. The chain joins TRBV4-1 to TRBJ2-7, with D maybe TRBD1 (6 bases). CDR1 and CDR2 from the germline V gene are MGHRA and YSYEKL. V lost 1 base and J 6 bases, leaving 19 bases between the germline ends. The CDR3 is 16 residues long. The DNA for the CDR3 is TGCGCCAGCAGCCAAGTTGGGGACACAATAGTGTCCGAGCAGTACTTC. Amino acid sequence: CASSQVGDTIVSEQYF.

This clonotype was counted a few times. V usage is TRBV7-3 and J usage is TRBJ2-1; D is perhaps TRBD2 (5 bases). This CDR3 has 15 residues. Germline CDR1 SGHTA, CDR2 FQGTGA. Deletions cut 5 bases from V and 6 bases from J, with 17 bases between. CDR3 region: CASSQPGWGFNEQFF. CDR3 nucleotide sequence: TGTGCCAGCAGCCAACCGGGGTGGGGATTCAATGAGCAGTTCTTC.

This clonotype was recorded many times. The chain is built from TRBV27 and TRBJ2-7; D is possibly TRBD1 or TRBD2 (5 bases each). Per germline, CDR1 MNHEY and CDR2 SMNVEV (reference sequence). This CDR3 comprises 15 residues. Trimming took 6 bases from V and 3 from J, leaving 18 bases between them. This CDR3 is CASSLKGPAGYEQYF. The CDR3 DNA is TGTGCCAGCAGCCTAAAGGGGCCTGCGGGCTACGAGCAGTACTTC.